This T cell receptor beta chain was retrieved from a study of CD8 T cells in Susac syndrome. Trimming stripped 6 bases from V and 0 bases from J, with 12 bases between. This CDR3 has 15 residues. The germline gives CDR1 MNHEY, CDR2 SMNVEV (reference sequence). After extraction with the RNeasy kit, roughly 0.45 to 1 ug of the RNA was reverse transcribed using random hexamers. Using its own MiXCR run on the immunoSEQ multiplex PCR reads, TCRdb lists one record per CDR3 protein. This table holds about 80,000 distinct CDR3 sequences, 90% to 95% found once. What was sequenced was CD4+ T cells from PBMCs. The TCR comes from a human donor with Susac syndrome. This rearrangement joins TRBV27 to TRBJ1-5, with D possibly matching TRBD1 (6 bases). CDR3 sequence: CASSGRGISNQPQHF. CDR3 in DNA: TGTGCCAGCAGCGGGAGGGGGATTAGCAATCAGCCCCAGCATTTT.